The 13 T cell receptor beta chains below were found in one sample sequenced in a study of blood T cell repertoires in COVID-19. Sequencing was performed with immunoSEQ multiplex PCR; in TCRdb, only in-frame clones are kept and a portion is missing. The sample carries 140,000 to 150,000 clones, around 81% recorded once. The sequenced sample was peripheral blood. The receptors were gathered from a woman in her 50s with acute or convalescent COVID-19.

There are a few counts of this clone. CDR3 bases: TGTGCCAGCAGTGAAGGAGGGATCAGGTTTGTTAATCGGGATGAGCAGTTCTTC. Protein product: CASSEGGIRFVNRDEQFF. This sequence joins TRBV6-1 and TRBJ2-1; TRBD2 might be the D (5 bases). The CDR3 is made up of 18 amino acids. V was cut by 1 base and J by 8 bases, with 24 bases left in between. The germline V gene encodes CDR1 MNHNS and CDR2 SASEGT.

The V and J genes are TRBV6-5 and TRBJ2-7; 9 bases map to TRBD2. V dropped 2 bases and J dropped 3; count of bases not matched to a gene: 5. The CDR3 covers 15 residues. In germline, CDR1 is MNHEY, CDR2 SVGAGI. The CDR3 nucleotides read TGTGCCAGCAGTTACCCAGCGGGGGGATTCTACGAGCAGTACTTC. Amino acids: CASSYPAGGFYEQYF.

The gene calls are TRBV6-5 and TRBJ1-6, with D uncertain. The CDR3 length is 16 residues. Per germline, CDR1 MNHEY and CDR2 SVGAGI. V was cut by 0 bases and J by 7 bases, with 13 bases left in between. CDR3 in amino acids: CASSYSPSASNSPLHF. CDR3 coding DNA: TGTGCCAGCAGTTACTCCCCCAGTGCCTCCAATTCACCCCTCCACTTT.

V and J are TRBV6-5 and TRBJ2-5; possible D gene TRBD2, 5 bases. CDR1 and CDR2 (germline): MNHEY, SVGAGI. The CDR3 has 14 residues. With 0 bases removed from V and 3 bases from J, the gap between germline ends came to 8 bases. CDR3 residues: CASSYSPGEETQYF. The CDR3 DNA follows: TGTGCCAGCAGTTACTCACCCGGGGAAGAGACCCAGTACTTC.

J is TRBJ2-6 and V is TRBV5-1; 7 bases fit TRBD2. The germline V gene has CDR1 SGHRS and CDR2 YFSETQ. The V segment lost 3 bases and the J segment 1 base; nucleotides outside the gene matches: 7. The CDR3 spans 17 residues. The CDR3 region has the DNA TGCGCCAGCAGCTCCGAAGCGGGGAGGTCTGGGGCCAACGTCCTGACTTTC. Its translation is CASSSEAGRSGANVLTF.

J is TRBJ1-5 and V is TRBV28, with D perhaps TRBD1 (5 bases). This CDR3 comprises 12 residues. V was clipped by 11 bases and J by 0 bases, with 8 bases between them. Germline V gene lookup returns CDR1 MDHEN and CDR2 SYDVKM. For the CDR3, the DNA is TGTGCCGGGGGGGTTAGCAATCAGCCCCAGCATTTT. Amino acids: CAGGVSNQPQHF. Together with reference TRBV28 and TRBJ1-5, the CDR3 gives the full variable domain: DVKVTQSSRYLVKRTGEKVFLECVQDMDHENMFWYRQDPGLGLRLIYFSYDVKMKEKGDIPEGYSVSREKKERFSLILESASTNQTSMYLCAGGVSNQPQHFGDGTRLSIL.

The CDR3 is CASSSQGGEQYF. CDR3 in DNA: TGTGCCAGCAGCTCACAGGGGGGCGAGCAGTACTTC. J is TRBJ2-7 and V is TRBV7-9, with 8 nucleotides matching TRBD1. CDR1 SEHNR and CDR2 FQNEAQ come from the germline V gene (reference sequence). There are 12 residues in the CDR3. The V and J ends lost 4 bases and 6 bases, in that order; junction bases with no gene match: 2.

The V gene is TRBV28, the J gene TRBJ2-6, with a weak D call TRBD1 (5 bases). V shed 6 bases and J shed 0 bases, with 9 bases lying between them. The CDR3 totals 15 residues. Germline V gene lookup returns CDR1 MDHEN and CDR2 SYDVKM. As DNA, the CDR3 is TGTGCCAGCAGCGTGGACAACTCTGGGGCCAACGTCCTGACTTTC. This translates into CASSVDNSGANVLTF.

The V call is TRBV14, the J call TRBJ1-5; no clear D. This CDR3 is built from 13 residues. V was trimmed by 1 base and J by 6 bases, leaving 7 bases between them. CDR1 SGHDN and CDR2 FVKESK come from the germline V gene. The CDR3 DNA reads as TGTGCCAGCAGCCAAGGCACCGGTCAGCCCCAGCATTTT. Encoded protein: CASSQGTGQPQHF.

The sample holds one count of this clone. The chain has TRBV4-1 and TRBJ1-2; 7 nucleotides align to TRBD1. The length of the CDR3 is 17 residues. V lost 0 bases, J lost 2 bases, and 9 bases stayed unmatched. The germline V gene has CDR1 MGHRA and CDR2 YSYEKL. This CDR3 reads CASSQDFHRDSNYGYTF. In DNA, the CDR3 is TGCGCCAGCAGCCAAGATTTTCACCGGGACAGCAACTATGGCTACACCTTC.

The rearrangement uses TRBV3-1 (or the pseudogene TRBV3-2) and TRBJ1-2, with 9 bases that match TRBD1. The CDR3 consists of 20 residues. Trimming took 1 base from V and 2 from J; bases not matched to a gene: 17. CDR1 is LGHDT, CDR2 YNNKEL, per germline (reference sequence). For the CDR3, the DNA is TGTGCCAGCAGCCAAGCCTCTCAGGGACAGGGAACACGACCCAACTATGGCTACACCTTC. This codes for CASSQASQGQGTRPNYGYTF.

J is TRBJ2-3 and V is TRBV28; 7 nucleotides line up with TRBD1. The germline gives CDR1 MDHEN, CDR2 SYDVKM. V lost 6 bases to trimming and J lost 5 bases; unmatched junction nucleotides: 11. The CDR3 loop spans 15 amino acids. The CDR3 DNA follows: TGTGCCAGCAGGGGATTAGACAGGGTCATAGATACGCAGTATTTT. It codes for CASRGLDRVIDTQYF.

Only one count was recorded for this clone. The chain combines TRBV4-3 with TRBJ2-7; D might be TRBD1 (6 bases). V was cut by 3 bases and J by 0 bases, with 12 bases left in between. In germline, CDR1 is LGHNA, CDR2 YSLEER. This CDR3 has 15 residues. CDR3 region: CASSQGWDISYEQYF. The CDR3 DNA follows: TGCGCCAGCAGCCAGGGGTGGGACATCTCCTACGAGCAGTACTTC.